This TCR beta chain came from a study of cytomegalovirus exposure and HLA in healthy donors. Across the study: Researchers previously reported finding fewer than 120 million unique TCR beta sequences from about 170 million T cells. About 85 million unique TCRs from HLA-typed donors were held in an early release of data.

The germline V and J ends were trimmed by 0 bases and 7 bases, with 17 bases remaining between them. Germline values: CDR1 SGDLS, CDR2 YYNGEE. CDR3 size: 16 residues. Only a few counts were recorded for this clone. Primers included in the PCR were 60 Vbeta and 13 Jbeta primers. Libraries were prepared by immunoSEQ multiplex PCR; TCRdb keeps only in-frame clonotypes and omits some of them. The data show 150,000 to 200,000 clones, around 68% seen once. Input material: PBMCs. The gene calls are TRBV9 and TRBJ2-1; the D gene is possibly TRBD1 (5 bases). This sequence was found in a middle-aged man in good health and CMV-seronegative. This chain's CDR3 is CASSVARNRQGNEQFF. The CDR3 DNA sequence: TGTGCCAGCAGCGTAGCTCGAAACAGGCAAGGGAATGAGCAGTTCTTC.